A selection of T cell receptor beta chains follows, all from one sample in a study of human T cells and chemical hapten exposure. A single record per CDR3 protein comes from TCRdb applying MiXCR to the RACE reads. The table records under 400,000 distinct CDR3 sequences, approximately 5% of them present only once. Sequenced here: whole blood, sampled in connection with sensitization to the hapten diphenylcyclopropenone (DPC). The receptor source for this set is a woman between 45 and 60 years old with alopecia areata. Some clones in this sample may be carry-over from other donors' samples. CDR3s include the opening cysteine and the closing phenylalanine or tryptophan. D genes are given only for firm matches. A clone size is listed for some rows: how often the clone was seen (once, few, many), or a class if it is expanded.

j_call: TRBJ2-1
d_call: TRBD2
clone_size: few
v_call: TRBV7-2
cdr3_nt: TGTGCCAGCAGGCCAGCGGGGGCTCTCGTCAATGAGCAGTTCTTC
cdr3_aa: CASRPAGALVNEQFF

j_call: TRBJ2-1
d_call: -
clone_size: many
v_call: TRBV5-6
cdr3_nt: TGTGCCAGCAGCTTGGGGGTCACCTTGTCGGGGCAGTTCTTC
cdr3_aa: CASSLGVTLSGQFF

j_call: TRBJ2-7
d_call: -
clone_size: -
v_call: TRBV2
cdr3_nt: TGTGCCAGCAGCCCCGAGTTTCTGGGGTACGAGCAGTACTTC
cdr3_aa: CASSPEFLGYEQYF

j_call: TRBJ2-7
d_call: -
clone_size: many
v_call: TRBV6-6
cdr3_nt: TGTGCCAGCTTACAGGGCCACGAGCAGTACTTC
cdr3_aa: CASLQGHEQYF

j_call: TRBJ2-1
d_call: -
clone_size: many
v_call: TRBV19
cdr3_nt: TGTGCCAGTACCCCCGGGAAGTTCGATGAGCAGTTCTTC
cdr3_aa: CASTPGKFDEQFF

j_call: TRBJ1-2
d_call: -
clone_size: -
v_call: TRBV7-2
cdr3_nt: TGTGCCAGCAGCTTATTGGGGGGGCCGGAAGGCTACACCTTC
cdr3_aa: CASSLLGGPEGYTF

j_call: TRBJ2-5
d_call: TRBD1
clone_size: few
v_call: TRBV4-3
cdr3_nt: TGCGCCAGCAGCCAAGACCGACAGGGGCAATTAACCCAGTACTTC
cdr3_aa: CASSQDRQGQLTQYF

j_call: TRBJ1-5
d_call: TRBD1
clone_size: few
v_call: TRBV10-3
cdr3_nt: TGTGCCACGACGGACAGGTCTAATCAGCCCCAGCATTTT
cdr3_aa: CATTDRSNQPQHF

j_call: TRBJ2-5
d_call: -
clone_size: many
v_call: TRBV5-1
cdr3_nt: TGTGCCAGCAGCCCCACGTCCGGGGGAGAGACCCAGTACTTC
cdr3_aa: CASSPTSGGETQYF

j_call: TRBJ1-6
d_call: -
clone_size: many
v_call: TRBV6-5
cdr3_nt: TGTGCCAGCAGTTTCTCGGGTACTAGCTCCTATAATTCACCCCTCCACTTT
cdr3_aa: CASSFSGTSSYNSPLHF

j_call: TRBJ2-1
d_call: TRBD2
clone_size: -
v_call: TRBV3-1
cdr3_nt: TGTGCCAGCAGCCTCCTAGCGGGAGGGCCGAGTAATAATGAGCAGTTCTTC
cdr3_aa: CASSLLAGGPSNNEQFF

j_call: TRBJ1-2
d_call: TRBD1
clone_size: -
v_call: TRBV29-1
cdr3_nt: TGCAGCGTTCAGGGACAGAACTATGGCTACACCTTC
cdr3_aa: CSVQGQNYGYTF

j_call: TRBJ2-7
d_call: TRBD1
clone_size: many
v_call: TRBV10-3
cdr3_nt: TGTGCCATCAGGACAGGGAGTAAGGACGAGCAGTACTTC
cdr3_aa: CAIRTGSKDEQYF

j_call: TRBJ2-3
d_call: TRBD2
clone_size: many
v_call: TRBV7-8
cdr3_nt: TGTGCCAGCAGGGTTGGGGGACTAGCGGGAGCAGATACGCAGTATTTT
cdr3_aa: CASRVGGLAGADTQYF

j_call: TRBJ2-7
d_call: TRBD2
clone_size: -
v_call: TRBV20-1
cdr3_nt: TGCAGTGCTAGGATCACTAGCGGGTCCTACGAGCAGTACTTC
cdr3_aa: CSARITSGSYEQYF

j_call: TRBJ2-7
d_call: -
clone_size: many
v_call: TRBV12-3/TRBV12-4
cdr3_nt: TGTGCCAGCAGTTTAACGGGACCGCCCTACGAGCAGTACTTC
cdr3_aa: CASSLTGPPYEQYF